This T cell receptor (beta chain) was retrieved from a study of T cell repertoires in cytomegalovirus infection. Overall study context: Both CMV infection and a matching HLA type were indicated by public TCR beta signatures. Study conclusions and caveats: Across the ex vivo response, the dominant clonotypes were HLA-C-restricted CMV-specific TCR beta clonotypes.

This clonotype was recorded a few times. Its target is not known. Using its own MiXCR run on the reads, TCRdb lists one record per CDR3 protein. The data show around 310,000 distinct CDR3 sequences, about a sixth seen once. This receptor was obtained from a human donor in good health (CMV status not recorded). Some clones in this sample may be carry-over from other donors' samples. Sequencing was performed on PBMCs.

Here the CDR3 DNA reads TGTGCCAGCACCACGGCTTATGGGGTGAGCAATCAGCCCCAGCATTTT. Protein: CASTTAYGVSNQPQHF. V is TRBV28 and J is TRBJ1-5; D unresolved. The germline gives CDR1 MDHEN, CDR2 SYDVKM. V was shortened by 7 bases and J by 1 base, with 17 bases between the two germline ends. This CDR3 comprises 16 residues.